The TCR beta chain under discussion was sequenced for a study of T cells in Graves' hyperthyroidism and ophthalmopathy. As for the study in general: Blood was drawn when the patient was first diagnosed and still untreated.

Points on this clonotype: Its matching antigen is unknown.

CDR3 length: 13 amino acids. Trimming removed 0 bases from V and 2 bases from J, with 3 bases in between. From germline, CDR1 is LNHNV and CDR2 YYDKDF (reference sequence). Study-wide results and caveats: Most clonotypes expanded in thyroid above 0.001 were likewise present in blood.

Researchers took RNA transcripts and amplified the TCR beta CDR3 regions from them. In the first-round RT-PCR of the TCR CDR3, the HTBI primer set was used. Each CDR3 protein gets one entry after TCRdb re-called the multiplex PCR reads with MiXCR. The table has some 440,000 distinct CDR3 sequences, more than 15% seen once. The chain recombines TRBV15 with TRBJ2-3; D ambiguous. The sequenced sample was blood. This receptor was taken from a young woman with Graves' hyperthyroidism. CDR3 nucleotides: TGTGCCACCAGCAGAGAGTACACAGATACGCAGTATTTT. Amino acid sequence: CATSREYTDTQYF. The full variable domain, in which reference TRBV15 and TRBJ2-3 provide the parts outside the CDR3, is DAMVIQNPRYQVTQFGKPVTLSCSQTLNHNVMYWYQQKSSQAPKLLFHYYDKDFNNEADTPDNFQSRRPNTSFCFLDIRSPGLGDTAMYLCATSREYTDTQYFGPGTRLTVL.